The clone carrying this T cell receptor (beta chain) was seen at least ten times. Its cognate antigen is unknown. V shed 1 base and J shed 0 bases, with 3 bases lying between them. Germline V gene lookup returns CDR1 LGHDT and CDR2 YNNKEL (reference sequence). This CDR3 is built from 13 residues. This library used approximately 370 ng RNA and molecular barcoded adaptors spanning alpha/delta and beta/gamma chains. TCRdb reprocessed the reads via MiXCR and lists one record per CDR3 protein. Seen here are more than 35,000 distinct CDR3 sequences, over 9.5% observed once, and the top ten hold about 35%. This specimen belongs to a study of read filtering for tumor transcriptome and immune sequencing. Whole-study context: Among patients, roughly 17 were male and around 15 female, aged about 40 to 90 (mean around 68).

General observations from the study: Compared with RNA-seq, IR-seq gave much higher clonotype depth and reliability. Single-read clonotypes: roughly 80% of IR-seq clonotypes (about 3.5% of reads), about 75% of RNA-seq clonotypes (approximately 45% of reads).

The sequenced sample consisted of a population of CD138-negative cells sorted from bone marrow. The clonotype comes from a donor aged 40 or older with multiple myeloma. The chain has TRBV3-1 and TRBJ2-5; D not resolved. The CDR3 nucleotides read TGTGCCAGCAGCCAAGGGAACCAAGAGACCCAGTACTTC. Its protein is CASSQGNQETQYF.